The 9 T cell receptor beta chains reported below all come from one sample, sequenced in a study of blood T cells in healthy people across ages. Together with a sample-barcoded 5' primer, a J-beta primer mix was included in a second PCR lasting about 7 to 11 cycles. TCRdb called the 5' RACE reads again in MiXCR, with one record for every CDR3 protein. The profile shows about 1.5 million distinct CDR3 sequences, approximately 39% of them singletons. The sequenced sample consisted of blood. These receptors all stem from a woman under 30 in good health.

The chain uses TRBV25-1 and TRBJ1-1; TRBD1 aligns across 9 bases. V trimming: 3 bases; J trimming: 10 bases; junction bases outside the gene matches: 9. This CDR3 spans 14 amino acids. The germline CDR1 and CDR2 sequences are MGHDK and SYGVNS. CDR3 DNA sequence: TGTGCCAGCAGTGAGGGGACAGGGAAAAGGGGAGCTTTCTTT. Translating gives CASSEGTGKRGAFF. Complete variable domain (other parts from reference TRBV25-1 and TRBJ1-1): EADIYQTPRYLVIGTGKKITLECSQTMGHDKMYWYQQDPGMELHLIHYSYGVNSTEKGDLSSESTVSRIRTEHFPLTLESARPSHTSQYLCASSEGTGKRGAFFGQGTRLTVV.

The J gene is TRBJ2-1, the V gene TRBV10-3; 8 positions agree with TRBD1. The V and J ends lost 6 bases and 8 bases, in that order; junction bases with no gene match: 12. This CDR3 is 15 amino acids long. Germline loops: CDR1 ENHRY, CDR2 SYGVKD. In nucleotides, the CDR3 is TGTGCCATCAGGGACAGGGATGGGTATTTACATGAGCAGTTCTTC. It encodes CAIRDRDGYLHEQFF.

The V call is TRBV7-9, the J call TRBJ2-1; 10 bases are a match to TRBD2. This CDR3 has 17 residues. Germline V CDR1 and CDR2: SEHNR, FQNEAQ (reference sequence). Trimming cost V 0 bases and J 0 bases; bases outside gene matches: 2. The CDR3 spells CASSLAPSGSSYNEQFF. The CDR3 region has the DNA TGTGCCAGCAGCTTAGCCCCTAGCGGGAGCTCCTACAATGAGCAGTTCTTC.

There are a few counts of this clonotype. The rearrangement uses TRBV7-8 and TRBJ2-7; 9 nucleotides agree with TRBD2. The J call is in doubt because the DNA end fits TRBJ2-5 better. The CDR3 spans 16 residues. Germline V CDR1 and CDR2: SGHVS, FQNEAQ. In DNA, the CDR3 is TGTGCCAGCAGCTATGACGGGACTAGCTTACGAGAGACCCAGTACTTC. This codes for CASSYDGTSLRETQYF.

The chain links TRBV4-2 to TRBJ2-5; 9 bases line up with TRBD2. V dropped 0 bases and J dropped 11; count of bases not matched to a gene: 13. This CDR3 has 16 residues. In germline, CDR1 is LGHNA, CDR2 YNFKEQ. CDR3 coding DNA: TGTGCCAGCAGCCAAGAGACTAGCGGTCTCTACAATGAGCAGTACTTC. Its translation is CASSQETSGLYNEQYF.

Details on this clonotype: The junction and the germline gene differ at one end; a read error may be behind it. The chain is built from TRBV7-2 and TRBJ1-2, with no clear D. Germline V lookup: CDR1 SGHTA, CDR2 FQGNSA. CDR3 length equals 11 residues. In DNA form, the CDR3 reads TGTGCCAGCAGCTTCTCTTATGGCTACATCTTC. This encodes CASSFSYGYIF. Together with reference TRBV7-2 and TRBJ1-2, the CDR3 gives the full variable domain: GAGVSQSPSNKVTEKGKDVELRCDPISGHTALYWYRQSLGQGLEFLIYFQGNSAPDKSGLPSDRFSAERTGGSVSTLTIQRTQQEDSAVYLCASSFSYGYIFGSGTRLTVV.

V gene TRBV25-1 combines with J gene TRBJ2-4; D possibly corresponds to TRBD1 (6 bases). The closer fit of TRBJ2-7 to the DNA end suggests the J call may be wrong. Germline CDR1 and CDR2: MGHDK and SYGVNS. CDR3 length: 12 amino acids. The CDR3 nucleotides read TGTGCCAGCAGTGGGGACATCTACGAGCAGTACTTC. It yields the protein CASSGDIYEQYF.

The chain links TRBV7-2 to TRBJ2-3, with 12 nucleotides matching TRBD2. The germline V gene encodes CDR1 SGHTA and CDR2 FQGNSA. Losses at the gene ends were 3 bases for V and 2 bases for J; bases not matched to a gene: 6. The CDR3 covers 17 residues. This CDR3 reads CASSFRTSGAYTDTQYF. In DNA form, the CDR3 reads TGTGCCAGCAGCTTTCGGACTAGCGGGGCGTACACAGATACGCAGTATTTT.

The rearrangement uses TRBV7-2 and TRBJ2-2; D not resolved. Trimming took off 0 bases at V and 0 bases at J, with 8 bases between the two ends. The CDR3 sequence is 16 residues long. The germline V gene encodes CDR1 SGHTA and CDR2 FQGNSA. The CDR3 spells CASSLARGANTGELFF. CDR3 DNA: TGTGCCAGCAGCTTAGCTCGCGGAGCGAACACCGGGGAGCTGTTTTTT.